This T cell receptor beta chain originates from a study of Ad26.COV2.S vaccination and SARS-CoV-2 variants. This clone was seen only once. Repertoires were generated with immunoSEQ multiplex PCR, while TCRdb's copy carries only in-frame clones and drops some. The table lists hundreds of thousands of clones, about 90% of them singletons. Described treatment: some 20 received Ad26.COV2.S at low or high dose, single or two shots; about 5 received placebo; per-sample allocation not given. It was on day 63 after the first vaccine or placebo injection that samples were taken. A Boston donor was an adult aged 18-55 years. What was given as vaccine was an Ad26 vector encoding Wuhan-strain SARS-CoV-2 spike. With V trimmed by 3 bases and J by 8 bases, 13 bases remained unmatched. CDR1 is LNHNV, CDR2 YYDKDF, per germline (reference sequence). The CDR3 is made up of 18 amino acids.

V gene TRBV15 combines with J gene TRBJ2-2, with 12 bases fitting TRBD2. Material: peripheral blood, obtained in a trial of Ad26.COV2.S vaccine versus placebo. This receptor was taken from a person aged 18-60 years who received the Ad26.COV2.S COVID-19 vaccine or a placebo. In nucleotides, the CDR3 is TGTGCCACCAGCAGCACAGGGTTGGCTAGCGGGAGGGCGGGGGAGCTGTTTTTT. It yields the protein CATSSTGLASGRAGELFF. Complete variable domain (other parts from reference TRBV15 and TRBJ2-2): DAMVIQNPRYQVTQFGKPVTLSCSQTLNHNVMYWYQQKSSQAPKLLFHYYDKDFNNEADTPDNFQSRRPNTSFCFLDIRSPGLGDTAMYLCATSSTGLASGRAGELFFGEGSRLTVL.